The next 19 T cell receptor beta chains were all read from a single sample in a study of Graves' ophthalmopathy and Graves' hyperthyroidism. Beta-chain TCR CDR3 regions were amplified from RNA transcripts. HTBI primers were used in a first-round RT-PCR, which preceded a second-round multiplex PCR. From the multiplex PCR reads, TCRdb called clonotypes with MiXCR, one entry per CDR3 protein. This sample has more than 1,000,000 distinct CDR3 sequences, with 35% to 40% found just once. Sequencing used peripheral blood or thyroid tissue (not recorded which). The receptor source for this set is an adult man with Graves' hyperthyroidism.

This chain links TRBV7-2 with TRBJ2-5, with 7 bases identical to TRBD1. The germline CDR1 and CDR2 sequences are SGHTA and FQGNSA. V shed 5 bases and J 4 bases; nucleotides not matched to a gene: 10. This CDR3 has 15 amino acids. The CDR3 region is CASSPAKGALETQYF. Here the CDR3 DNA reads TGTGCCAGCAGCCCGGCGAAGGGGGCCTTAGAGACCCAGTACTTC.

CDR3 DNA sequence: TGTGCCACCAGCCGAGCGGGAGCGGGCAATCAGCCCCAGCATTTT. Its protein product is CATSRAGAGNQPQHF. This chain links TRBV15 with TRBJ1-5; D unresolved. The length of the CDR3 is 15 residues. CDR1 is LNHNV and CDR2 is YYDKDF in the germline V gene (reference sequence). V lost 5 bases and J lost 2, with 13 bases in between.

There are many counts of this clonotype. The J gene is TRBJ1-6, the V gene TRBV6-1; no clear D gene. CDR1 MNHNS and CDR2 SASEGT come from the germline V gene. This CDR3 is built from 12 residues. Trimming cost V 5 bases and J 14 bases, with 13 bases left between them. CDR3 sequence reads: CASSHAPKALHF. The CDR3 DNA reads as TGTGCCAGCAGTCACGCTCCTAAGGCCCTCCACTTT.

The V call is TRBV11-1, the J call TRBJ2-2, with a tentative D call TRBD2 (6 bases). CDR1 and CDR2 (germline): SGHAT, FQDESV (reference sequence). V lost 3 bases and J lost 2, with 16 bases in between. CDR3 length: 17 amino acids. The CDR3 DNA reads as TGTGCCAGCAGCTTTGGATCGGGCGGGATTAACACCGGGGAGCTGTTTTTT. The encoded protein is CASSFGSGGINTGELFF.

The V gene is TRBV28, the J gene TRBJ1-2; TRBD1 aligns across 10 bases. Per the germline V gene, CDR1 is MDHEN and CDR2 is SYDVKM. With 7 bases clipped from V and 7 bases from J, the junction kept 12 bases outside the gene matches. The CDR3 covers 15 residues. CDR3 sequence: CASTTPQGTGVGYTF. The CDR3 DNA reads TGTGCCAGCACCACACCCCAGGGGACAGGGGTTGGCTACACCTTC.

This clonotype was seen repeatedly, ten times or more. The chain combines TRBV9 with TRBJ2-7; TRBD1 agrees at 11 bases. Trimming removed 0 bases from V and 6 bases from J; junction bases left unmatched: 8. This CDR3 is built from 16 residues. CDR1 is SGDLS, CDR2 YYNGEE, per germline. CDR3 DNA sequence: TGTGCCAGCAGCGTAGAAGGAGGGGACAGGGGGGGCGAGCAGTACTTC. This codes for CASSVEGGDRGGEQYF.

About this clonotype: At one end the junction does not follow the germline gene, possibly because of a read error. The genes are TRBV10-3 and TRBJ1-2, with D possibly TRBD1 on 5 matching bases. The CDR3 has 13 residues. CDR1 is ENHRY, CDR2 SYGVKD, per germline. CDR3 protein: CASSYRTNDGYTF. CDR3 DNA: TGTGCCAGCAGTTACCGGACAAACGATGGCTACACCTTC.

The rearrangement links TRBV2 to TRBJ1-2, with D maybe TRBD1 (6 bases). Germline V gives CDR1 SNHLY, CDR2 FYNNEI. This CDR3 contains 14 residues. V was trimmed by 5 bases and J by 2 bases, leaving 12 bases between them. For the CDR3, the DNA is TGTGCCAGCAGTACCGGGGGCAGGAACTATGGCTACACCTTC. It specifies CASSTGGRNYGYTF.

This clonotype has only a few counts. Germline and junction disagree at one end, which may indicate a read error. The genes are TRBV7-7 and TRBJ2-5; TRBD1 aligns across 9 bases. Germline V lookup: CDR1 SSHAT, CDR2 FNYEAQ (reference sequence). The CDR3 consists of 15 residues. The CDR3 sequence is CASSYGTGMQETQYF. The CDR3 nucleotides read TGTGCTAGCAGTTATGGGACAGGGATGCAAGAGACCCAGTACTTC.

Concerning this clonotype itself: A much bigger clone sits one base away, suggesting this may be a read error. The gene calls are TRBV5-1 and TRBJ1-2, with unresolved D. The CDR3 loop spans 12 amino acids. V gave up 7 bases and J gave up 9 bases, with 16 bases separating them. CDR1 is SGHRS, CDR2 YFSETQ, per germline. CDR3 coding DNA: TGCGCCAGCTTGGACCCGGGCGGAAGCTACACCTTC. Its translation: CASLDPGGSYTF.

The chain couples TRBV15 to TRBJ1-3, with unresolved D. V was clipped by 1 base and J by 2 bases, with 12 bases between them. Germline V lookup: CDR1 LNHNV, CDR2 YYDKDF (reference sequence). The CDR3 spans 16 residues. The CDR3 DNA reads as TGTGCCACCAGCAGAGGGGCGGGTTTCGCTGGAAACACCATATATTTT. It encodes CATSRGAGFAGNTIYF. Full variable domain (rest looked up from reference TRBV15 and TRBJ1-3): DAMVIQNPRYQVTQFGKPVTLSCSQTLNHNVMYWYQQKSSQAPKLLFHYYDKDFNNEADTPDNFQSRRPNTSFCFLDIRSPGLGDTAMYLCATSRGAGFAGNTIYFGEGSWLTVV.

This clonotype was observed at least ten times. This chain joins TRBV9 and TRBJ1-1; no definite D call. The CDR3 length is 15 residues. Germline values: CDR1 SGDLS, CDR2 YYNGEE. With 4 bases removed from V and 5 bases from J, the gap between germline ends came to 18 bases. Here the CDR3 reads CASSPRSFPGTEAFF. CDR3 coding DNA: TGTGCCAGCAGCCCGAGGTCTTTTCCGGGGACTGAAGCTTTCTTT.

For this clonotype: No conserved phenylalanine or tryptophan is present at the end of the CDR3, so a read error is the likely explanation. The limits of the CDR3 on the DNA are not certain, so only TCRdb's listed CDR3 is given. This CDR3 is CSVPTGVTS. This chain joins TRBV20-1 and TRBJ1-4. In germline, CDR1 is DFQATT, CDR2 SNEGSKA (reference sequence). Both ends counted, the CDR3 spans 9 residues.

This clonotype was seen at least ten times. The chain carries TRBV7-8 and TRBJ2-7, with 9 positions matching TRBD2. Germline V gene lookup returns CDR1 SGHVS and CDR2 FQNEAQ. V shed 1 base and J 3 bases; nucleotides not matched to a gene: 4. The CDR3 has 15 residues. The CDR3 protein is CASSLDASGVYEQYF. CDR3 coding DNA: TGTGCCAGCAGCTTAGATGCTAGCGGGGTCTACGAGCAGTACTTC.

In this sample, this clonotype turned up many times. This chain connects TRBV7-2 to TRBJ1-1; D is unresolved. Germline lookup yields CDR1 SGHTA and CDR2 FQGNSA. V was pared by 6 bases and J by 1 base, with 24 bases between. This CDR3 region has 18 residues. The CDR3 coding sequence is TGTGCCAGCAGAAAAATCTTCCGGCTAAGGACGGAGAACACTGAAGCTTTCTTT. It translates to CASRKIFRLRTENTEAFF.

This clonotype was found many times. V usage is TRBV15 and J usage is TRBJ2-7, with D maybe TRBD2 (5 bases). The germline V and J ends were trimmed by 1 base and 6 bases, with 10 bases remaining between them. The germline V gene has CDR1 LNHNV and CDR2 YYDKDF (reference sequence). This CDR3 comprises 13 residues. The CDR3 here is CATSRGGLAEQYF. CDR3 in DNA: TGTGCCACCAGCAGAGGAGGGTTGGCCGAGCAGTACTTC.

Note on this clonotype: The germline gene is not matched at one end of the junction; a read error may be the cause. The V gene is TRBV10-3, the J gene TRBJ1-5; D is unresolved. This CDR3 is built from 15 residues. Germline values: CDR1 ENHRY, CDR2 SYGVKD. The CDR3 bases are TGTGCCAGCAGTTACGGTCGGGAGAGCAATCAGCCCCAGCATTTT. It codes for CASSYGRESNQPQHF.

The chain has TRBV2 and TRBJ2-7; the D gene is possibly TRBD2 (7 bases). The germline gives CDR1 SNHLY, CDR2 FYNNEI. There are 15 residues in the CDR3. Trimming cost V 6 bases and J 0 bases, with 15 bases left between them. The CDR3 reads CASSNREGASYEQYF. Here the CDR3 DNA reads TGTGCCAGCAGCAACAGGGAGGGAGCCTCCTACGAGCAGTACTTC.

About this clonotype: One junction end does not reproduce the germline sequence, and a read error may be involved. The CDR3 DNA is TGTGCCATCAGCGGCGGGGTCCAGCAGCCCCAGCATTTT. This codes for CAISGGVQQPQHF. This rearrangement joins TRBV7-8 to TRBJ1-5; unclear D gene. This CDR3 comprises 13 residues. The V gene's germline CDR1 is SGHVS and CDR2 FQNEAQ.